This T cell receptor beta chain is drawn from a study of blood T cells in healthy people across ages. On the study more broadly: Capturing about one barcoded beta molecule per two T cells was achieved by template switching. General observations from the study: Possibly, changes in expanded clonotypes were confounded because donor CMV status was unknown. Diversity was higher, and naive CD4+ cells more numerous, in long-lived donors than in aged donors.

PCR was performed a second time for about 6 to 11 cycles using a sample-barcoded 5' primer and a J-beta primer mix. Each cDNA was tagged by a template-switch adaptor containing 12 random nucleotides. A single record per CDR3 protein comes from TCRdb applying MiXCR to the 5' RACE reads. Of fewer than 1,000,000 distinct CDR3 sequences listed, roughly 44% were seen once; the top ten hold 15% to 25%. As concerns this clonotype: What it recognizes is unknown.

The CDR3 sequence is 17 residues long. The germline V and J ends were trimmed by 3 bases and 8 bases, with 20 bases remaining between them. Germline V gene data show CDR1 as MGHRA and CDR2 as YSYEKL. The rearrangement links TRBV4-1 to TRBJ1-6; D is unclear. This TCR was sampled from a man aged 55-75 years in good health. Sequenced: blood. The chain's CDR3 is CASSQRDQTGEYSPLHF. DNA for the CDR3: TGCGCCAGCAGCCAGCGGGATCAGACGGGAGAGTATTCACCCCTCCACTTT.